These 32 T cell receptor beta chains came from one sample sequenced in a study of cytotoxic CD8 clonotypes in ibrutinib-treated CLL. Using immunoSEQ multiplex PCR, the repertoire was profiled, and TCRdb retains in-frame clones only, with some absent. The data hold approximately 350,000 clones, with about 61% observed a single time. Sequences were derived from PBMCs, sampled after 36 months of ibrutinib treatment. These receptors were collected from a human donor with chronic lymphocytic leukemia.

The V gene is TRBV5-1, the J gene TRBJ2-1, with D tentatively TRBD2 (6 bases). Trimming stripped 3 bases from V and 6 bases from J, with 13 bases between. CDR3 length equals 14 residues. CDR1 SGHRS and CDR2 YFSETQ come from the germline V gene. The CDR3 loop reads CASSWRTISNEQFF. In nucleotides, the CDR3 is TGCGCCAGCAGCTGGCGGACTATATCCAATGAGCAGTTCTTC.

The chain has TRBV7-9 and TRBJ1-3, with D perhaps matching TRBD1 (6 bases). Germline assignment: CDR1 SEHNR and CDR2 FQNEAQ (reference sequence). The V end lost 9 bases, the J end lost 0 bases, and 15 bases lay between the germline ends. The CDR3 consists of 15 residues. For the CDR3, the DNA is TGTGCCAGTCAGGGGCCTGATAACTCTGGAAACACCATATATTTT. Translated: CASQGPDNSGNTIYF.

The chain combines TRBV5-1 with TRBJ2-3, with 7 bases matching TRBD2. Germline-derived CDR1 and CDR2 are SGHRS and YFSETQ. Trimming took 3 bases from V and 2 from J; bases not matched to a gene: 3. This CDR3 is 14 amino acids long. CDR3: CASSSGLYTDTQYF. The CDR3 nucleotides are TGCGCCAGCAGCTCGGGACTATACACAGATACGCAGTATTTT.

The rearrangement uses TRBV4-1 and TRBJ2-7, with TRBD1 matching 8 bases. The CDR3 contains 13 residues. V shed 6 bases and J 1 base; nucleotides not matched to a gene: 2. Germline-derived CDR1 and CDR2 are MGHRA and YSYEKL. CDR3 sequence reads: CASSRTGSYEQYF. The DNA of the CDR3 is TGCGCCAGCAGTCGGACAGGGTCCTACGAGCAGTACTTC.

The V call is TRBV13, the J call TRBJ2-2; D possibly uses TRBD1 or TRBD2 (5 bases each). Germline V gene lookup returns CDR1 PRHDT and CDR2 FYEKMQ (reference sequence). This CDR3 has 16 amino acids. The V and J ends lost 5 bases and 3 bases respectively, with 16 bases between them. In DNA form, the CDR3 reads TGTGCCAGCAGCATCGGGACCAAACGCCACACCGGGGAGCTGTTTTTT. Protein sequence: CASSIGTKRHTGELFF.

The chain employs TRBV5-1 and TRBJ2-7, with 7 positions matching TRBD1. The CDR3 is made up of 17 amino acids. Germline V gives CDR1 SGHRS, CDR2 YFSETQ. J gave up 4 bases and V 0 bases, and 13 bases lay outside the gene matches. CDR3: CASSLDQDRDLRYEQYF. DNA for the CDR3: TGCGCCAGCAGCTTGGACCAAGACAGGGACCTCCGGTACGAGCAGTACTTC.

The V call is TRBV4-2, the J call TRBJ2-5; 10 bases match TRBD2. Germline CDR1 reads LGHNA; CDR2 reads YNFKEQ. The CDR3 has 19 amino acids. Trimming took 1 base from V and 2 from J; bases not matched to a gene: 13. The CDR3 loop is CASSQGGLILAGIQETQYF. The CDR3, as DNA: TGTGCCAGCAGCCAAGGAGGGTTAATACTAGCGGGGATACAAGAGACCCAGTACTTC.

The V call is TRBV5-1, the J call TRBJ1-3; a possible D gene is TRBD1 (5 bases). The CDR3 runs to 13 residues. V lost 9 bases to trimming and J lost 2 bases, with 12 bases between them. Germline V CDR1 and CDR2: SGHRS, YFSETQ. For the CDR3, the DNA is TGCGCCACCTCGGACACCCCTGGAAACACCATATATTTT. The encoded protein is CATSDTPGNTIYF.

The chain employs TRBV27 and TRBJ2-7; TRBD2 matches 13 bases. The germline V gene has CDR1 MNHEY and CDR2 SMNVEV (reference sequence). The CDR3 totals 16 residues. J lost 5 bases, V lost 4 bases, and 8 bases had no gene match. The CDR3, as DNA: TGTGCCAGCAGTTCGTCCAGACTAGCGGGAGGAAACGAGCAGTACTTC. This encodes CASSSSRLAGGNEQYF.

The CDR3 loop is CASTRRGRVYSTGELFF. CDR3 coding DNA: TGTGCCAGTACCCGAAGGGGCAGGGTCTATAGCACCGGGGAGCTGTTTTTT. The rearrangement joins TRBV19 to TRBJ2-2, with D possibly TRBD1 on 5 matching bases. CDR1 LNHDA and CDR2 SQIVND come from the germline V gene (reference sequence). Trimming took 7 bases from V and 4 from J, leaving 22 bases between them. The CDR3 has 17 amino acids.

The V gene is TRBV5-3, the J gene TRBJ2-2, with D perhaps matching TRBD1 or TRBD2 (5 bases each). TRBV5-3 is recorded as an ORF, its role being uncertain. The CDR3 consists of 13 residues. CDR3 sequence (DNA): TGTGGGACGGGGCCCTCGAACACCGGGGAGCTGTTTTTT. Amino acids: CGTGPSNTGELFF.

This clone was seen a handful of times. The genes are TRBV10-2 and TRBJ2-3; no definite D call. V gave up 2 bases and J gave up 6 bases, with 15 bases separating them. This CDR3 is built from 15 residues. Germline CDR1 and CDR2: WSHSY and SAAADI. CDR3: CASSEPSRARDTQYF. The CDR3 DNA reads TGCGCCAGCAGTGAGCCGTCACGCGCACGGGATACGCAGTATTTT.

The genes are TRBV5-1 and TRBJ1-1, with D unresolved. Trimming took 0 bases from V and 4 from J, leaving 13 bases between them. This CDR3 spans 15 amino acids. The germline CDR1 and CDR2 sequences are SGHRS and YFSETQ. DNA of the CDR3: TGCGCCAGCAGCTTGGCCTCGGTTTTGGGCACTGAAGCTTTCTTT. It yields the protein CASSLASVLGTEAFF.

The chain combines TRBV18 with TRBJ1-2, with 8 bases lining up with TRBD1. This CDR3 region has 14 residues. With V trimmed by 3 bases and J by 5 bases, 5 bases remained unmatched. The germline CDR1 and CDR2 sequences are KGHSH and LQKENI. Written as DNA, the CDR3 is TGTGCCAGCTCACCCGGGACAGGCGCATATGGCTACACCTTC. It specifies CASSPGTGAYGYTF.

This clone turned up a few times. The chain joins TRBV29-1 to TRBJ1-2, with a tentative D call TRBD1 (5 bases). Germline assignment: CDR1 SQVTM and CDR2 ANQGSEA. This CDR3 spans 11 amino acids. Trimming cost V 4 bases and J 8 bases, with 11 bases left between them. CDR3 loop: CSVVGAQGYTF. For the CDR3, the DNA is TGCAGCGTTGTAGGGGCGCAGGGCTACACCTTC.

The chain uses TRBV6-5 and TRBJ1-1, with D possibly being TRBD1 (5 bases). V gave up 2 bases and J gave up 5 bases, with 9 bases separating them. CDR1 is MNHEY and CDR2 is SVGAGI in the germline V gene. The CDR3 loop spans 13 amino acids. The CDR3 spells CASSYGGWTEAFF. The CDR3 nucleotides are TGTGCCAGCAGTTACGGGGGTTGGACTGAAGCTTTCTTT.

The chain is built from TRBV5-1 and TRBJ2-7; 11 bases align to TRBD1. V trimming: 5 bases; J trimming: 3 bases; junction bases outside the gene matches: 7. This CDR3 has 15 amino acids. Germline V gene sequence: CDR1 SGHRS, CDR2 YFSETQ. CDR3 in DNA: TGCGCCAGCAGACGTACGGGACAGGGGGGCTACGAGCAGTACTTC. Encoded protein: CASRRTGQGGYEQYF. Based on the CDR3 plus reference TRBV5-1 and TRBJ2-7, the full variable domain is KAGVTQTPRYLIKTRGQQVTLSCSPISGHRSVSWYQQTPGQGLQFLFEYFSETQRNKGNFPGRFSGRQFSNSRSEMNVSTLELGDSALYLCASRRTGQGGYEQYFGPGTRLTVT.

This clone turned up a few times. The genes are TRBV28 and TRBJ2-5; D call uncertain. Looked up from germline, CDR1 is MDHEN and CDR2 is SYDVKM. This CDR3 region has 15 residues. Trimming shortened V by 5 bases and J by 5 bases, and 18 bases separated the two germline ends. The CDR3 loop reads CASSPDLVGRETQYF. The CDR3, as DNA: TGTGCCAGCAGTCCCGATCTTGTCGGGCGGGAGACCCAGTACTTC.

The chain carries TRBV27 and TRBJ2-7; D is perhaps TRBD1 (5 bases). CDR3 size: 13 residues. Trimming pared 2 bases from V and 3 bases from J, leaving 8 bases between. The V gene's germline CDR1 is MNHEY and CDR2 SMNVEV (reference sequence). CDR3: CASSLDRRYEQYF. For the CDR3, the DNA is TGTGCCAGCAGTTTAGACAGACGCTACGAGCAGTACTTC.

J is TRBJ1-5 and V is TRBV18; weak D call: TRBD1 (5 bases). Germline CDR1 reads KGHSH; CDR2 reads LQKENI. Trimming pared 2 bases from V and 6 bases from J, leaving 14 bases between. This CDR3 is built from 15 residues. Written as DNA, the CDR3 is TGTGCCAGCTCACCAGGGGGGTTTGGTTCTCAGCCCCAGCATTTT. Translated, it gives CASSPGGFGSQPQHF.

This clone was seen a handful of times. V and J are TRBV7-8 and TRBJ2-1; the D is unclear. CDR1 is SGHVS and CDR2 is FQNEAQ in the germline V gene. CDR3 length: 12 amino acids. V lost 5 bases, J lost 10 bases, and 12 bases lay in between. CDR3 region: CASSPLVGEQFF. In DNA, the CDR3 is TGTGCCAGCAGCCCCTTGGTTGGGGAGCAGTTCTTC.

In its sample, this clone was seen once. The chain has TRBV7-9 and TRBJ1-5, with TRBD1 matching over 7 bases. The CDR3 totals 17 residues. Per the germline V gene, CDR1 is SEHNR and CDR2 is FQNEAQ (reference sequence). V lost 0 bases and J lost 0; bases outside the gene matches: 5. The CDR3 DNA sequence: TGTGCCAGCAGCTTAGCGACAGGGACGTATAGCAATCAGCCCCAGCATTTT. This encodes CASSLATGTYSNQPQHF.

This chain links TRBV9 with TRBJ2-3; tentative D call: TRBD1 (7 bases). The CDR3 loop spans 17 amino acids. The ends were cut back, 0 bases at V and 4 bases at J, with 18 bases in the middle. Germline assignment: CDR1 SGDLS and CDR2 YYNGEE. The CDR3 here is CASSVGVSGQGADTQYF. Here the CDR3 DNA reads TGTGCCAGCAGCGTAGGGGTGAGCGGGCAGGGGGCAGATACGCAGTATTTT.

This chain links TRBV28 with TRBJ2-3; 7 bases agree with TRBD2. CDR1 is MDHEN, CDR2 SYDVKM, per germline. The CDR3 loop spans 15 amino acids. Trimming took 3 bases from V and 4 from J; bases not matched to a gene: 7. The CDR3 DNA reads TGTGCCAGCAGTTTCATTGCGGGAGTGGCAGATACGCAGTATTTT. Protein product: CASSFIAGVADTQYF.

The V call is TRBV9, the J call TRBJ1-2; D gene uncertain. From germline, CDR1 is SGDLS and CDR2 YYNGEE. V was shortened by 4 bases and J by 0 bases, with 7 bases between the two germline ends. The CDR3 contains 13 residues. The CDR3 is CASSSTPNYGYTF. The CDR3 DNA reads TGTGCCAGCAGCTCGACACCTAACTATGGCTACACCTTC.

J is TRBJ1-1 and V is TRBV5-1; 7 bases match TRBD1. This CDR3 has 15 residues. V shed 2 bases and J 1 base; nucleotides not matched to a gene: 5. Germline assignment: CDR1 SGHRS and CDR2 YFSETQ. CDR3 sequence: CASSLDRDPNTEAFF. CDR3 DNA sequence: TGCGCCAGCAGCTTAGACAGGGACCCGAACACTGAAGCTTTCTTT.

The gene calls are TRBV29-1 and TRBJ2-5; TRBD1 agrees at 11 bases. Germline CDR1 and CDR2: SQVTM and ANQGSEA. The CDR3 has 17 residues. The junction had 18 bases not matched to a gene; V was cut back by 7 bases and J by 5 bases. The CDR3 region is CSASGLWDRGFEETQYF. CDR3 sequence (DNA): TGCAGCGCTTCGGGGTTGTGGGACAGGGGGTTTGAGGAGACCCAGTACTTC.

This chain connects TRBV6-5 to TRBJ1-1, with D uncertain. Germline assignment: CDR1 MNHEY and CDR2 SVGAGI. The V and J ends lost 7 bases and 0 bases respectively, with 12 bases between them. The CDR3 covers 14 residues. Written as DNA, the CDR3 is TGTGCCAGCATTGGTAGCCGCTTGAACACTGAAGCTTTCTTT. Amino acid sequence: CASIGSRLNTEAFF.

The gene calls are TRBV6-5 and TRBJ1-6; D call uncertain. CDR3 size: 12 residues. The V gene lost 2 bases and the J gene lost 7 bases, with 3 bases spanning the gap. Germline V lookup: CDR1 MNHEY, CDR2 SVGAGI. For the CDR3, the DNA is TGTGCCAGCAGTTACCTGAATTCACCCCTCCACTTT. Protein sequence: CASSYLNSPLHF.

The rearrangement joins TRBV2 to TRBJ1-4; D is undetermined. The CDR3 loop spans 11 amino acids. Trimming shortened V by 6 bases and J by 4 bases, and 3 bases separated the two germline ends. CDR1 is SNHLY and CDR2 is FYNNEI in the germline V gene. CDR3 sequence reads: CASRVNEKLFF. DNA for the CDR3: TGTGCCAGCAGGGTTAATGAAAAACTGTTTTTT.

J is TRBJ1-4 and V is TRBV5-1; TRBD1 aligns across 7 bases. V was clipped by 5 bases and J by 0 bases; unmatched bases: 1. This CDR3 comprises 14 residues. Germline CDR1 and CDR2: SGHRS and YFSETQ. The CDR3 sequence: CASRTGATNEKLFF. The CDR3 bases are TGCGCCAGCAGAACAGGGGCAACTAATGAAAAACTGTTTTTT.

There are many counts of this clone. The V gene is TRBV5-6, the J gene TRBJ2-7, with TRBD1 matching over 7 bases. The CDR3 is 16 amino acids. The germline CDR1 and CDR2 sequences are SGHDT and YYEEEE. Germline trimming cut 0 bases from V and 3 bases from J; bases unmatched to any gene: 9. The CDR3 nucleotides are TGTGCCAGCAGCTTGGGCGACGACAGGGTCAACTACGAGCAGTACTTC. Translated: CASSLGDDRVNYEQYF.